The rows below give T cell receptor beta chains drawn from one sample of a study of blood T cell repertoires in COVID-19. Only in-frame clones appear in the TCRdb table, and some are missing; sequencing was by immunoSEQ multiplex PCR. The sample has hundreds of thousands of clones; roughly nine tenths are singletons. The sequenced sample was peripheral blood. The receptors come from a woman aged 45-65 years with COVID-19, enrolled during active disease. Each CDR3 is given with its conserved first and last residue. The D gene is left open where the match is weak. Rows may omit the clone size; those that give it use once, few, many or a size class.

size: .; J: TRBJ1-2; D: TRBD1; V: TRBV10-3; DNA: TGTGCCACCTTGGAAGGGACAGGGTATGGCTACACCTTC; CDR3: CATLEGTGYGYTF
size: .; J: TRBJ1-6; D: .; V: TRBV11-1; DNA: TGTGCCAGCAGCTCGACCCGGAGCTCCTATAATTCACCCCTCCACTTT; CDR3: CASSSTRSSYNSPLHF
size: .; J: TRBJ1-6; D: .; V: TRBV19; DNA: TGTGCCAGTAGTACACAGGTTTTTAATTCACCCCTCCACTTT; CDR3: CASSTQVFNSPLHF
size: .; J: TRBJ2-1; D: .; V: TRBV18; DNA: TGTGCCAGCTCACCACCCGTAAGAGGGGGCAATGAGCAGTTCTTC; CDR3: CASSPPVRGGNEQFF
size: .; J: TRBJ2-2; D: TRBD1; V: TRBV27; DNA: TGTGCCAGCAGCCCCGGGACAGCCACCGGGGAGCTGTTTTTT; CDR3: CASSPGTATGELFF
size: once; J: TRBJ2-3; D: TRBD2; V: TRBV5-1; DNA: TGCGCCAGCAGCCCGGAGGCGGGGGGGGTCCAGACGCAGTATTTT; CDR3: CASSPEAGGVQTQYF
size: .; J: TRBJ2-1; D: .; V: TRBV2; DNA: TGTGCCAGTCGACGGACAATTGAGCAGTTCTTC; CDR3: CASRRTIEQFF
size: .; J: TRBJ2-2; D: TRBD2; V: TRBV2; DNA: TGTGCCAGCAGCACCGGGAGGGCGAACACCGGGGAGCTGTTTTTT; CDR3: CASSTGRANTGELFF
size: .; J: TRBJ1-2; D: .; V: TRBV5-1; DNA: TGCGCCAGCAGCTTGGGACAGACAATCGGTGGCTACACCTTC; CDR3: CASSLGQTIGGYTF
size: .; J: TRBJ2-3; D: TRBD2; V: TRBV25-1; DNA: TGTGCCAGCAGCGCGGGGACTAGCGATACGCAGTATTTT; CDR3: CASSAGTSDTQYF
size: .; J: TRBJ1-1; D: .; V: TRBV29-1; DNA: TGCAGCGTTGATCCGTCAGGGCAAAACACTGAAGCTTTCTTT; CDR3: CSVDPSGQNTEAFF
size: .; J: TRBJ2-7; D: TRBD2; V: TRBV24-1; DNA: TGTGCCACCAGTTTGAGCGGGGGGTCCGACGAGCAGTACTTC; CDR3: CATSLSGGSDEQYF
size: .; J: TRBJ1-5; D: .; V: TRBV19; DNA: TGTGCCAGTAGGAAGCTCCAGGGGAGCAATCAGCCCCAGCATTTT; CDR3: CASRKLQGSNQPQHF
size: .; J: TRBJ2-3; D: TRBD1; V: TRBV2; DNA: TGTGCCAGCAGGGGGGACAGGGAAGGTTATGAAACGCAGTATTTT; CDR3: CASRGDREGYETQYF
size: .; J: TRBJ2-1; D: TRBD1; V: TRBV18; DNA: TGTGCCAGCTCACTAAATCCAACGTATGGGACAGGGGTTCCCAATGAGCAGTTCTTC; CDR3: CASSLNPTYGTGVPNEQFF
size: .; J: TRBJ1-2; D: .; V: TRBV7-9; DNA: TGTGCCAGCAGCTTAGCGCTTACAGTAGGTGGCTACACCTTC; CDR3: CASSLALTVGGYTF
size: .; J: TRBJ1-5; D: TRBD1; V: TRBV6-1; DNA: TGTGCCAGCAGTGCTCTAACACAGGGGGCTGGCAATCAGCCCCAGCATTTT; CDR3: CASSALTQGAGNQPQHF
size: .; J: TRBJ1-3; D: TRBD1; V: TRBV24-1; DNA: TGTGCCACCAGTGCTCTGACAGGGCGTCACTCTGGAAACACCATATATTTT; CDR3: CATSALTGRHSGNTIYF
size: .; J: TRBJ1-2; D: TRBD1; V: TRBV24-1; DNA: TGTGCCACCAGTCCCGGGACAGGGTATGACTATGGCTACACCTTC; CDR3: CATSPGTGYDYGYTF
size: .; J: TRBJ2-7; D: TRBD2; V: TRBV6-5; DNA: TGTGCCAGCAGAAGAGCGGGGGTAGTATACGAGCAGTACTTC; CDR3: CASRRAGVVYEQYF
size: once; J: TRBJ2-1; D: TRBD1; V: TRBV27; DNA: TGTGCCAGCAGTTCTTATCGGACAGGGGGCGCGGGGTTGAAGTTCTTC; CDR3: CASSSYRTGGAGLKFF
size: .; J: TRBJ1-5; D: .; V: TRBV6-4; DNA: TGTGCCAGCAGCGCAGGACAGAATCAGCCCCAGCATTTT; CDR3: CASSAGQNQPQHF
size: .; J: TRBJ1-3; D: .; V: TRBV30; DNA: TGTGCCTGGAGCGACAGGAGCTCTGGAAACACCATATATTTT; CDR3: CAWSDRSSGNTIYF
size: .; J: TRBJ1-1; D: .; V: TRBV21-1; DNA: TGTGCCAGCAGCAAAGGACAGGGATTGTGCTCTGAAGCTTTCTTT; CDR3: CASSKGQGLCSEAFF
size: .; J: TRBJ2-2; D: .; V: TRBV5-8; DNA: TGTGCCAGCAGCTTGATGGGGGCTCCGGCTGGGACCGGGGAGCTGTTTTTT; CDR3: CASSLMGAPAGTGELFF
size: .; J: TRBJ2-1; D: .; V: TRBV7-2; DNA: TGTGCCAGCAGCTCGACTAGGAGCAATGAGCAGTTCTTC; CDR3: CASSSTRSNEQFF
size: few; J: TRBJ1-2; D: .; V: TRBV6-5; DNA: TGTGCCAGCAGTCATTCAGGGGTTGACTATGGCTACACCTTC; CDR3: CASSHSGVDYGYTF
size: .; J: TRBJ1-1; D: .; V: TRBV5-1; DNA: TGCGCCAGCAGCTTGGGGTTTTCTATGAACACTGAAGCTTTCTTT; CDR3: CASSLGFSMNTEAFF
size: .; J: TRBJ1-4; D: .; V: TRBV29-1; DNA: TGCAGCGTTATAAAAGCGGGGGAGGGAAAACTGTTTTTT; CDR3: CSVIKAGEGKLFF
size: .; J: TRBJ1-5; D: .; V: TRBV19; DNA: TGTGCCAGTAGTATTCAGGGATACAATCAGCCCCAGCATTTT; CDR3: CASSIQGYNQPQHF
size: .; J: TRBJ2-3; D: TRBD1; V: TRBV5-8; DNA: TGTGCCAGCAGCGCCACAGGGGGCGCGGATACGCAGTATTTT; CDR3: CASSATGGADTQYF
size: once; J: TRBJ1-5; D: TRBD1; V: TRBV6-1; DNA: TGTGCCAGCAGTGAGACAGGGTCCCCGCAGCCCCAGCATTTT; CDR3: CASSETGSPQPQHF
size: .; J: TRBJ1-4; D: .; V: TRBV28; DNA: TGTGCCAGCAGTTTACGGGGGGGGTCAACTAATGAAAAACTGTTTTTT; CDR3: CASSLRGGSTNEKLFF
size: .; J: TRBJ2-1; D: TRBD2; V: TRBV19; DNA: TGTGCCAGTAACCCCCAGCGGGGGATCAACAATGAGCAGTTCTTC; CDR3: CASNPQRGINNEQFF
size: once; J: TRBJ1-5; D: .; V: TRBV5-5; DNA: TGTGCCAGCAGCTCCCCGCTAAATCAGCCCCAGCATTTT; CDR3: CASSSPLNQPQHF